These 3 T cell receptor beta chains were all obtained from the same sample, sequenced in a study of regulatory T cells in long-lasting Graves disease. Investigators prepared the TCR beta libraries by applying iRepertoire HTBI primers and Arm-PCR of CDR3 regions. Via MiXCR, TCRdb re-called the multiplex PCR reads, giving one row per CDR3 protein. The profile shows a few hundred thousand distinct CDR3 sequences, approximately 22% of them singletons. The time point: persistent/refractory GD, antithyroid drugs over 5 years with positive TRAb. RNA from PBMCs was the source of the TCR library. The specimen was peripheral blood mononuclear cells (PBMCs), collected when the disease was refractory, from a patient treated with antithyroid drugs. The receptors were gathered from a female donor with Graves disease.

CDR3 bases: TGCGCCAGCAGTGTGATAAGCTCTGGAAACACCATATATTTT. It specifies CASSVISSGNTIYF. The rearrangement joins TRBV10-2 to TRBJ1-3; D gene unclear. The CDR3 runs to 14 residues. Trimming pared 4 bases from V and 0 bases from J, leaving 7 bases between. The germline gives CDR1 WSHSY, CDR2 SAAADI.

This clonotype was counted many times. This chain links TRBV2 with TRBJ1-6; 11 nucleotides align to TRBD1. Unmatched junction bases numbered 6, after V lost 5 bases and J lost 6 bases. Germline CDR1 SNHLY, CDR2 FYNNEI. The CDR3 covers 16 residues. The CDR3 DNA reads TGTGCCAGCAGTCGGGACAGGGGGATCACTAATTCACCCCTCCACTTT. It yields the protein CASSRDRGITNSPLHF.

The table lists this clonotype with a few counts. The J gene is TRBJ2-2, the V gene TRBV10-3; D possibly corresponds to TRBD1 (6 bases). The ends were cut back, 3 bases at V and 5 bases at J, with 13 bases in the middle. The CDR3 runs 15 residues. CDR1 and CDR2 (germline): ENHRY, SYGVKD. CDR3 sequence reads: CAISDGVQGTGELFF. CDR3 bases: TGTGCCATCAGTGACGGCGTACAGGGAACCGGGGAGCTGTTTTTT.